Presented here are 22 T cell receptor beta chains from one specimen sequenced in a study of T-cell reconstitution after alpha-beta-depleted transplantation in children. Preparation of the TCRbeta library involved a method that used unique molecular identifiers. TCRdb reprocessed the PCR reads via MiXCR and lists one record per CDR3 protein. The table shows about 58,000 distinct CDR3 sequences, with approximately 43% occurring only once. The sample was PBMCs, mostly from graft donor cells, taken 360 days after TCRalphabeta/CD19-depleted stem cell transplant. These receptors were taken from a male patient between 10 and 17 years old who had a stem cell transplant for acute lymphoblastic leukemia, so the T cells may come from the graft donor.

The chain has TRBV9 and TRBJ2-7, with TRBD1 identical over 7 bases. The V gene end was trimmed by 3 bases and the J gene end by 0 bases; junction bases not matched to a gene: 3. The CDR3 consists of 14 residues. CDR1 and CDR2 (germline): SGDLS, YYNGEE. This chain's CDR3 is CASSEQGISYEQYF. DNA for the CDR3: TGTGCCAGCAGCGAACAGGGGATCTCCTACGAGCAGTACTTC.

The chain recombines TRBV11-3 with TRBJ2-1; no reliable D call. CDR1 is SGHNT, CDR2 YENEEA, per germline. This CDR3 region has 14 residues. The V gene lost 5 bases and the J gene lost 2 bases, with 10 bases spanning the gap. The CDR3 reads CASSPLDPYNEQFF. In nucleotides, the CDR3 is TGTGCCAGCAGCCCGCTAGACCCCTACAATGAGCAGTTCTTC.

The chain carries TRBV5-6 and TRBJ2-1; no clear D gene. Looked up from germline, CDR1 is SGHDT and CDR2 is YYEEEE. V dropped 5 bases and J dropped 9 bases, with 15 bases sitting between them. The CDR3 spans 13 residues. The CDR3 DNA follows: TGTGCCAGCAGTTCCCCAATGTTCGGTGAGCAGTTCTTC. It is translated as CASSSPMFGEQFF.

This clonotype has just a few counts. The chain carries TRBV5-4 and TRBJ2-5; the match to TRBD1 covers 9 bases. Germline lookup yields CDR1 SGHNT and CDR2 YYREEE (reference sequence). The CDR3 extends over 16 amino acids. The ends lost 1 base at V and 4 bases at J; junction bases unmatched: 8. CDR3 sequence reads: CASSLTITGGLETQYF. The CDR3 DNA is TGTGCCAGCAGCTTGACAATCACAGGGGGCCTAGAGACCCAGTACTTC.

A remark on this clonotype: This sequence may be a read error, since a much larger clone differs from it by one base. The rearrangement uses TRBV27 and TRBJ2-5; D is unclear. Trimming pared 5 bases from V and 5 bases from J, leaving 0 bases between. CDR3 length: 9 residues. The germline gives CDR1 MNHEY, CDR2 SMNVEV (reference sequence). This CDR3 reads CASSETQYF. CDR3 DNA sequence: TGTGCCAGCAGTGAGACCCAGTACTTC.

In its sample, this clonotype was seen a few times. This chain's CDR3 is CASSPFGETQYF. The CDR3 coding sequence is TGTGCCAGCAGTCCTTTCGGGGAGACCCAGTACTTC. The genes are TRBV12-3 or TRBV12-4 and TRBJ2-5; no clear D. Trimming stripped 5 bases from V and 5 bases from J, with 9 bases between. The CDR3 runs to 12 residues.

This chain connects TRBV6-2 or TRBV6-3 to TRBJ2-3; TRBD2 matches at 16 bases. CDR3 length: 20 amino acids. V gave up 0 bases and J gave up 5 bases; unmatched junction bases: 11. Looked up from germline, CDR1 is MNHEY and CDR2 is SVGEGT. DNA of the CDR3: TGTGCCAGCAGTTACTCCGGGACTAGCGGGGGGGCAGTAGGTGGAGATACGCAGTATTTT. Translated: CASSYSGTSGGAVGGDTQYF.

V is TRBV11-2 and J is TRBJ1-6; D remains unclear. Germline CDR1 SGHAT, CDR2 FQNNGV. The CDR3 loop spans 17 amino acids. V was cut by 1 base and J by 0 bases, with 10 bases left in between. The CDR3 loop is CASSLVSGVSYNSPLHF. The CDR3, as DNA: TGTGCCAGCAGCTTAGTTTCCGGGGTCTCCTATAATTCACCCCTCCACTTT. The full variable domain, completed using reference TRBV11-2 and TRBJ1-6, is EAGVAQSPRYKIIEKRQSVAFWCNPISGHATLYWYQQILGQGPKLLIQFQNNGVVDDSQLPKDRFSAERLKGVDSTLKIQPAKLEDSAVYLCASSLVSGVSYNSPLHFGNGTRLTVT.

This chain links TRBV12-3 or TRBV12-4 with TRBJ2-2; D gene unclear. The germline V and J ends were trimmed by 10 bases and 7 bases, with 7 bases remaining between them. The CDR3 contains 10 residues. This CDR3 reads CATRGGELFF. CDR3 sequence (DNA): TGTGCCACCCGAGGCGGGGAGCTGTTTTTT.

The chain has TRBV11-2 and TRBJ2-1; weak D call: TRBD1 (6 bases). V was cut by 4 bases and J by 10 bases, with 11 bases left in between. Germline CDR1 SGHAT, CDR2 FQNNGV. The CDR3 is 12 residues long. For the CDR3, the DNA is TGTGCCAGCAGCTCGACAGGTTGGGAGCAGTTCTTC. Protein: CASSSTGWEQFF.

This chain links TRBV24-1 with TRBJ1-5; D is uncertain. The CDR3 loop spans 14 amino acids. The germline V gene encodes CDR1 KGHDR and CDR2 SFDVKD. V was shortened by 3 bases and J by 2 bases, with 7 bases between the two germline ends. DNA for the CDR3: TGTGCCACCAGTGATCGAGGGCGCAATCAGCCCCAGCATTTT. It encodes CATSDRGRNQPQHF.

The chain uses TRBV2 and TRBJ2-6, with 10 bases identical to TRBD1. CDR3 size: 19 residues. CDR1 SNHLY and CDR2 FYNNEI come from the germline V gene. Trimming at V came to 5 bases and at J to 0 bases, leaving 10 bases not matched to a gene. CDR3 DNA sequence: TGTGCCAGCAGTCAACATCTTAGGGACAGGGGCTCTGGGGCCAACGTCCTGACTTTC. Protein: CASSQHLRDRGSGANVLTF.

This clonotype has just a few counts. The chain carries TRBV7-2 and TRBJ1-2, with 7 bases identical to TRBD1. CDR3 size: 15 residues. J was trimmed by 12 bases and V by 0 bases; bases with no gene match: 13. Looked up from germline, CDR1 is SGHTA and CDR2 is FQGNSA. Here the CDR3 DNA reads TGTGCCAGCAGCTTAGCGGGGGGATCGGCAGGGGGGAACACCTTC. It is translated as CASSLAGGSAGGNTF. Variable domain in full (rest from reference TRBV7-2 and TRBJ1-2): GAGVSQSPSNKVTEKGKDVELRCDPISGHTALYWYRQSLGQGLEFLIYFQGNSAPDKSGLPSDRFSAERTGGSVSTLTIQRTQQEDSAVYLCASSLAGGSAGGNTFGSGTRLTVV.

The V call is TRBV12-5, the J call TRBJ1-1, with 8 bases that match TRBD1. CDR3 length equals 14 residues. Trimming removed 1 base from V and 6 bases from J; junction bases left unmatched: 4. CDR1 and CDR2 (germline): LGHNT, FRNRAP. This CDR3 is CASGLGRGLAEAFF. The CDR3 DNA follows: TGTGCTAGTGGTTTGGGCAGGGGGCTAGCTGAAGCTTTCTTT. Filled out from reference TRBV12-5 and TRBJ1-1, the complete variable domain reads DARVTQTPRHKVTEMGQEVTMRCQPILGHNTVFWYRQTMMQGLELLAYFRNRAPLDDSGMPKDRFSAEMPDATLATLKIQPSEPRDSAVYFCASGLGRGLAEAFFGQGTRLTVV.

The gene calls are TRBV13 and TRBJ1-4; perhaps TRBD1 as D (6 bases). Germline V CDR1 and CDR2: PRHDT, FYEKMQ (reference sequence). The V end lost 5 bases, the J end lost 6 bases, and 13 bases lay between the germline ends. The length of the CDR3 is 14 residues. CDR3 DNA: TGTGCCAGCAGCCCCCTTGAGGGGGATGAAAAACTGTTTTTT. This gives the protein CASSPLEGDEKLFF. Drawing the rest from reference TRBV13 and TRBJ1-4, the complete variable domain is AAGVIQSPRHLIKEKRETATLKCYPIPRHDTVYWYQQGPGQDPQFLISFYEKMQSDKGSIPDRFSAQQFSDYHSELNMSSLELGDSALYFCASSPLEGDEKLFFGSGTQLSVL.

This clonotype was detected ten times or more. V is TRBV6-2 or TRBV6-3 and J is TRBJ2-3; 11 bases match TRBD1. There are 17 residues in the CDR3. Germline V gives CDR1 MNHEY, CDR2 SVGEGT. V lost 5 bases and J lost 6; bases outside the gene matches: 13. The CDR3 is CASSPGTGGTKTDTQYF. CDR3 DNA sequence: TGTGCCAGCAGTCCGGGGACAGGGGGAACGAAGACGGATACGCAGTATTTT.

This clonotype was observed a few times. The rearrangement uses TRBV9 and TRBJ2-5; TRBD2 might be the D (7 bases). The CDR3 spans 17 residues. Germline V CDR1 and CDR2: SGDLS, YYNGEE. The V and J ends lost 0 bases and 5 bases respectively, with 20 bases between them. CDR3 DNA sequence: TGTGCCAGCAGCGTAGGCCTAGTCGAAGGGGGGGTGGAGACCCAGTACTTC. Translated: CASSVGLVEGGVETQYF.

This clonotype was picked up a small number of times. CDR3 coding DNA: TGCGCCAGCAGCCCCATGCAAGGGGCGACAGATACGCAGTATTTT. Translated: CASSPMQGATDTQYF. The V gene is TRBV5-1, the J gene TRBJ2-3; D perhaps matches TRBD1 (5 bases). The germline CDR1 and CDR2 sequences are SGHRS and YFSETQ. The V gene lost 4 bases and the J gene lost 3 bases, with 15 bases spanning the gap. CDR3 length equals 15 residues.

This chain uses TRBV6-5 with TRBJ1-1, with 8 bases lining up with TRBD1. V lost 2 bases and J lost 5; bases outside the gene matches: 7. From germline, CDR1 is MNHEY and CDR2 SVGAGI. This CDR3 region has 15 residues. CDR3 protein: CASSYAAGQGTEAFF. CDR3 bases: TGTGCCAGCAGTTACGCCGCCGGACAGGGAACTGAAGCTTTCTTT.

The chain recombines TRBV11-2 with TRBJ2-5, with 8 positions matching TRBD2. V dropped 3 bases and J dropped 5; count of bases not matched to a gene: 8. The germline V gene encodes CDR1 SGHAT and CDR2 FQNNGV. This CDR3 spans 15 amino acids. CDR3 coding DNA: TGTGCCAGCAGCTTGACAGCGGGGGATCGCGAGACCCAGTACTTC. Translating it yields CASSLTAGDRETQYF.

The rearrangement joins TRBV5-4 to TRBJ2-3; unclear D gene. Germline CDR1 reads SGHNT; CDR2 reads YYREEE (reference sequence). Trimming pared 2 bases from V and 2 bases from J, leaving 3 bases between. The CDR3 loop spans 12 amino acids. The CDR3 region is CASSFHTDTQYF. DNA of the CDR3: TGTGCCAGCAGCTTCCACACAGATACGCAGTATTTT.

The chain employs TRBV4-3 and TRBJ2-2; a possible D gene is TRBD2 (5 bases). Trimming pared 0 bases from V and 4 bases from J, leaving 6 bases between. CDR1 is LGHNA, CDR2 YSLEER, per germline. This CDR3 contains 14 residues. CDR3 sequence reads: CASSQEGGTGELFF. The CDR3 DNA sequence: TGCGCCAGCAGCCAAGAAGGAGGCACCGGGGAGCTGTTTTTT.